This paragraph covers one T cell receptor (beta chain) sequence. Its antigen remains unknown. CDR3 length equals 15 residues. Germline CDR1 is MNHEY and CDR2 is SMNVEV (reference sequence). Trimming removed 4 bases from V and 0 bases from J, with 10 bases in between. The record originates from a study of CD8+ T cells in alopecia areata. Whole-study context: In an open-label trial, patients got 5 to 10 mg tofacitinib twice daily. Tofacitinib therapy lasting 6 to 18 months was followed by 6 months off drug. Study-wide results and limits: Across lesional scalp, and particularly alopecia totalis/universalis, clonality surpassed that of normal scalp.

The study team obtained lesional scalp punch biopsies and peripheral blood from alopecia areata patients. Extracted RNA was reverse transcribed, and the resulting cDNA served as sequencing template. Clones were read by immunoSEQ multiplex PCR, and TCRdb kept only the in-frame ones, dropping some. This table holds roughly 16,000 clones, roughly 60% found once. Sequencing was performed on skin. The rearrangement uses TRBV27 and TRBJ2-1; no definite D call. This receptor was identified in a human donor with alopecia areata. The CDR3 DNA sequence: TGTGCCAGCAGTTCCGGGTTAAGCTCCTACAATGAGCAGTTCTTC. Encoded protein: CASSSGLSSYNEQFF.